This TCR beta chain appears in the sequencing data of a study of cytotoxic CD8 clonotypes in ibrutinib-treated CLL. Study background: When averaged across all of the samples, the counts came to roughly 250,000 productive templates and some 93,000 productive rearrangements. Study-wide points: Increased clonality at ibrutinib response gave way to a return toward baseline at progression.

Produced via immunoSEQ multiplex PCR; TCRdb's table is partial and in-frame only. Among roughly 170,000 clones listed, less than 85% were seen once. CDR3 length equals 14 residues. Germline CDR1 and CDR2: SGHKS and YYEKEE (reference sequence). The ends were cut back, 3 bases at V and 1 base at J, with 7 bases in the middle. With regard to this clone: Its antigen is not identified.

The chain combines TRBV5-5 with TRBJ2-2; no clear D gene. Sequenced material: PBMCs, taken after 24 months of ibrutinib treatment. This TCR was sampled from a human donor with chronic lymphocytic leukemia. This CDR3 is CASSSGRNTGELFF. The CDR3, as DNA: TGTGCCAGCAGCTCTGGCCGGAACACCGGGGAGCTGTTTTTT.